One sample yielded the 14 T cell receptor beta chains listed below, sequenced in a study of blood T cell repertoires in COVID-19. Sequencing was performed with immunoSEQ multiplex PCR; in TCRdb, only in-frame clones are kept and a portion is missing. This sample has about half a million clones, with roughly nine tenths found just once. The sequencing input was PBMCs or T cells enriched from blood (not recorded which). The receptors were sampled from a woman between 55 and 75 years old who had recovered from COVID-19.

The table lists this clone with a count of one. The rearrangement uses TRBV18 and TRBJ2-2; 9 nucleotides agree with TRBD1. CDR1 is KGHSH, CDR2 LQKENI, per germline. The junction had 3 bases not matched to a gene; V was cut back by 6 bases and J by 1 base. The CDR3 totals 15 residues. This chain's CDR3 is CASSEGQGNTGELFF. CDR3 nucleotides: TGTGCCAGCTCGGAGGGACAGGGGAACACCGGGGAGCTGTTTTTT.

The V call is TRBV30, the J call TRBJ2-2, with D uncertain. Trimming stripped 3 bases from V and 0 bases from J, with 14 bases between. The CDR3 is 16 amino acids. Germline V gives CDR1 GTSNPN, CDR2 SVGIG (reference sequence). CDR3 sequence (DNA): TGTGCCTGGAGAGATACAATCTTATCGAACACCGGGGAGCTGTTTTTT. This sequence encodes CAWRDTILSNTGELFF.

In nucleotides, the CDR3 is TGCGCCAGCAGTGCGGGGGGGCTCTACGAGCAGTACTTC. This codes for CASSAGGLYEQYF. This sequence joins TRBV10-1 and TRBJ2-7; the match to TRBD2 covers 8 bases. The CDR3 consists of 13 residues. The trim removed 4 bases at V and 3 bases at J, leaving 2 bases unmatched. Germline V CDR1 and CDR2: WNHNN, SYGVQD (reference sequence).

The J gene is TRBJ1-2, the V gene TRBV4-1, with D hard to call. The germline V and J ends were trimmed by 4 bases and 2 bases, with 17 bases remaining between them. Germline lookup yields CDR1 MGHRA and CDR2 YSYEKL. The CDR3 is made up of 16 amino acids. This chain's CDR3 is CASSPREPAGNYGYTF. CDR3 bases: TGCGCCAGCAGCCCCCGGGAGCCGGCGGGGAACTATGGCTACACCTTC.

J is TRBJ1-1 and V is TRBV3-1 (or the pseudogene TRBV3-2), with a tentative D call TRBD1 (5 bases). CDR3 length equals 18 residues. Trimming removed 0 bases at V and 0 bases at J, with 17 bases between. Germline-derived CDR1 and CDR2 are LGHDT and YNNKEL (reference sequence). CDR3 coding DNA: TGTGCCAGCAGCCAAGATTGGAGGGGAGGATTGGTGAACACTGAAGCTTTCTTT. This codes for CASSQDWRGGLVNTEAFF.

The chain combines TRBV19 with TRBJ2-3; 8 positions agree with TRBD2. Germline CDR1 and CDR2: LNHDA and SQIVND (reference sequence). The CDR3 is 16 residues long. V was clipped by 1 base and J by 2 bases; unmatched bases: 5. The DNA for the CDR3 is TGTGCCAGTAGTATAGTAGCGGGACTGCTCACAGATACGCAGTATTTT. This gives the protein CASSIVAGLLTDTQYF.

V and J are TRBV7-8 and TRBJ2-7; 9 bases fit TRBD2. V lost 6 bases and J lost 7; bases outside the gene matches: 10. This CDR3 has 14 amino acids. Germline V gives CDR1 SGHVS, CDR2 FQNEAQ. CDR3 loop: CASSLGLAPREQYV. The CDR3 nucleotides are TGTGCCAGCAGTTTGGGACTAGCTCCCAGGGAGCAGTACGTC.

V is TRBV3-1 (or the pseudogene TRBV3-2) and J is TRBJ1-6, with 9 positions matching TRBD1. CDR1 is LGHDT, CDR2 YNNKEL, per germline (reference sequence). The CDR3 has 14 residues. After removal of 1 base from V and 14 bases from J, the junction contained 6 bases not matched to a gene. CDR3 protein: CASSQGGTGFSLHF. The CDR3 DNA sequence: TGTGCCAGCAGCCAAGGGGGGACAGGGTTCTCCCTCCACTTT.

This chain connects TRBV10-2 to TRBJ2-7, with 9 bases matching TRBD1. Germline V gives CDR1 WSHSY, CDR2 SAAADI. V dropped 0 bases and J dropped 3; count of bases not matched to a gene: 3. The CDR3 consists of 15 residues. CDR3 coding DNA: TGCGCCAGCAGTGAGTCAGGGACAGGGATCTACGAGCAGTACGTC. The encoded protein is CASSESGTGIYEQYV.

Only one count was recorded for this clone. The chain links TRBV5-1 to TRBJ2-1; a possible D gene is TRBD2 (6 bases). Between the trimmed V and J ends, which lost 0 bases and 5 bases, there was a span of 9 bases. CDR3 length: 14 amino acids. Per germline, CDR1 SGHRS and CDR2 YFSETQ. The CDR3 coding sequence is TGCGCCAGCAGCTTGGGGGAGGTACACAATGAGCAGTTCTTC. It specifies CASSLGEVHNEQFF.

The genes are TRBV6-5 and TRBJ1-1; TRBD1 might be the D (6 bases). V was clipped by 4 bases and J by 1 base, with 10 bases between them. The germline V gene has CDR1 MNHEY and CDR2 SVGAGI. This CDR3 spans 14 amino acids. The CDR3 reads CASSLLGGNTEAFF. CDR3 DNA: TGTGCCAGCAGTTTACTAGGGGGGAACACTGAAGCTTTCTTT.

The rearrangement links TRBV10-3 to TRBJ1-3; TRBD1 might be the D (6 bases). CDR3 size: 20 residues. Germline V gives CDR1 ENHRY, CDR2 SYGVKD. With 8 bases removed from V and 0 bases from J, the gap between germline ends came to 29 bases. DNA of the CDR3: TGTGCCATCCACGGACCCGTAAATCACAGGCGACAGGACTCTGGAAACACCATATATTTT. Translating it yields CAIHGPVNHRRQDSGNTIYF.

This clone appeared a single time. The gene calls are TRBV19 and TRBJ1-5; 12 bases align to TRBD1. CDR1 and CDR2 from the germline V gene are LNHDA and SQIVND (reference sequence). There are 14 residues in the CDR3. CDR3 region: CASVGTGGHQPQHF. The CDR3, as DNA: TGTGCTTCGGTGGGGACAGGGGGCCATCAGCCCCAGCATTTT.

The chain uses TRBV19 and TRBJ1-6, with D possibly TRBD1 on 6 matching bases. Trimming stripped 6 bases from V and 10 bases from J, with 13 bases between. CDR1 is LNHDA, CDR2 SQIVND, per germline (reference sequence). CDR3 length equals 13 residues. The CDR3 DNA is TGTGCCAGTAGGTACAGGGAGGGATCACCCCTCCACTTT. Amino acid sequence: CASRYREGSPLHF.